The clone carrying this TCR beta chain was detected many times. What it binds is not known. The data originate from a study of regulatory T cells in long-lasting Graves disease. Time point noted: persistent/refractory GD, antithyroid drugs over 5 years with positive TRAb. The TCR library was made from RNA that had been extracted from PBMCs in TRIzol. Peripheral blood, around 9.9 milliliters per patient, was collected in EDTA tubes. Study observations and caveats: Accuracy may have been reduced by the small sample size.

CDR3 length equals 16 residues. In germline, CDR1 is MDHEN, CDR2 SYDVKM. Deletions cut 2 bases from V and 1 base from J, with 12 bases between. Combining iRepertoire HTBI primers with Arm-PCR of CDR3 regions, the authors built TCR beta libraries. From the multiplex PCR reads, TCRdb called clonotypes with MiXCR, one entry per CDR3 protein. Of approximately 400,000 distinct CDR3 sequences detected, 23% appear once; the ten largest clones hold around 26%. The receptor's source is a female donor with Graves disease. Sequencing used peripheral blood mononuclear cells (PBMCs), obtained when the disease was refractory, from a patient treated with antithyroid drugs. The genes are TRBV28 and TRBJ2-4; D is unclear. CDR3 amino acids: CASSLLSSAAKNIQYF. CDR3 nucleotides: TGTGCCAGCAGTTTACTTTCAAGCGCGGCCAAAAACATTCAGTACTTC.